These 16 T cell receptor beta chains originate from one sample sequenced in a study of cytomegalovirus exposure and HLA in healthy donors. Researchers ran the PCR with 60 Vbeta and 13 Jbeta primers. Assay: immunoSEQ multiplex PCR; the TCRdb copy retains only in-frame clones and omits some. The data contain about 50,000 clones, around 80% of them singletons. The source material was PBMCs. These TCRs come from a young man in good health and CMV-seropositive.

The chain uses TRBV7-9 and TRBJ2-3, with D possibly TRBD1 on 5 matching bases. CDR1 and CDR2 from the germline V gene are SEHNR and FQNEAQ (reference sequence). Trimming cost V 4 bases and J 6 bases, with 11 bases left between them. CDR3 length: 13 amino acids. The CDR3 is CASSSSGADTQYF. The DNA for the CDR3 is TGTGCCAGCAGCTCTTCTGGGGCGGATACGCAGTATTTT.

The chain recombines TRBV6-4 with TRBJ1-2; TRBD1 matches 7 bases. J gave up 0 bases and V 0 bases, and 19 bases lay outside the gene matches. Germline values: CDR1 MRHNA, CDR2 SNTAGT. The CDR3 contains 21 residues. DNA for the CDR3: TGTGCCAGCAGTGACTCATTTCCGCTTATAGGGGGCCCCGGTCCTAACTATGGCTACACCTTC. As protein: CASSDSFPLIGGPGPNYGYTF.

V gene TRBV2 combines with J gene TRBJ2-1; 7 bases are shared with TRBD2. Unmatched junction bases numbered 7, after V lost 1 base and J lost 4 bases. CDR3 size: 16 residues. Germline V CDR1 and CDR2: SNHLY, FYNNEI. Here the CDR3 reads CASSEDGGGAYNEQFF. Written as DNA, the CDR3 is TGTGCCAGCAGTGAAGATGGGGGGGGAGCTTACAATGAGCAGTTCTTC.

The chain carries TRBV2 and TRBJ2-1; D may be TRBD2 (5 bases). In germline, CDR1 is SNHLY, CDR2 FYNNEI. V was cut by 6 bases and J by 8 bases, with 23 bases left in between. CDR3 length equals 16 residues. The CDR3: CASRIRWLAQFHEQFF. CDR3 bases: TGTGCCAGCAGGATACGGTGGCTAGCCCAGTTCCATGAGCAGTTCTTC.

The rearrangement uses TRBV5-1 and TRBJ2-5, with a tentative D call TRBD1 (6 bases). Germline CDR1 reads SGHRS; CDR2 reads YFSETQ. This CDR3 contains 14 residues. V was trimmed by 0 bases and J by 11 bases, leaving 17 bases between them. CDR3 coding DNA: TGCGCCAGCAGCTTGGCCGACAGAAAGGGGGAGCAGTACTTC. Translated, it gives CASSLADRKGEQYF.

V gene TRBV6-5 combines with J gene TRBJ2-2; D remains ambiguous. The length of the CDR3 is 13 residues. V was pared by 0 bases and J by 7 bases, with 6 bases between. The germline V gene encodes CDR1 MNHEY and CDR2 SVGAGI. The CDR3 coding sequence is TGTGCCAGCAGTTACTCCCGGAGCGGGGAGCTGTTTTTT. Translation: CASSYSRSGELFF.

The rearrangement uses TRBV27 and TRBJ2-5; possibly TRBD2 for D (6 bases). The CDR3 extends over 11 amino acids. Germline V gives CDR1 MNHEY, CDR2 SMNVEV (reference sequence). Trimming pared 2 bases from V and 9 bases from J, leaving 7 bases between. The CDR3 DNA is TGTGCCAGCAGTTTAGGGGGGTCCCAGTACTTC. Its translation is CASSLGGSQYF.

This CDR3 reads CAIRAGNQPQHF. In nucleotides, the CDR3 is TGTGCCATCAGAGCAGGGAATCAGCCCCAGCATTTT. V is TRBV10-3 and J is TRBJ1-5, with D possibly being TRBD1 (5 bases). Germline assignment: CDR1 ENHRY and CDR2 SYGVKD. V shed 6 bases and J shed 4 bases, with 7 bases lying between them. CDR3 length: 12 amino acids.

The gene calls are TRBV27 and TRBJ2-5; D possibly corresponds to TRBD2 (5 bases). The germline gives CDR1 MNHEY, CDR2 SMNVEV (reference sequence). V was pared by 4 bases and J by 5 bases, with 20 bases between. The CDR3 extends over 16 amino acids. As DNA, the CDR3 is TGTGCCAGCAGTTCGCCCCTGCGGACGGGGAGTGAGACCCAGTACTTC. Its translation is CASSSPLRTGSETQYF.

The chain is built from TRBV5-5 and TRBJ1-5; 7 bases align to TRBD1. CDR1 and CDR2 from the germline V gene are SGHKS and YYEKEE (reference sequence). The CDR3 has 16 residues. With V trimmed by 3 bases and J by 4 bases, 10 bases remained unmatched. CDR3 region: CASSWTGDFRNQPQHF. The CDR3, as DNA: TGTGCCAGCAGCTGGACAGGAGATTTCCGAAATCAGCCCCAGCATTTT.

The chain is built from TRBV9 and TRBJ1-1; no firm D call. The CDR3 sequence is 13 residues long. CDR1 SGDLS and CDR2 YYNGEE come from the germline V gene. The V and J ends lost 0 bases and 11 bases respectively, with 14 bases between them. Here the CDR3 reads CASSVGLSMGAFF. As DNA, the CDR3 is TGTGCCAGCAGCGTAGGACTCTCAATGGGTGCTTTCTTT.

The V and J genes are TRBV19 and TRBJ2-6, with 7 bases that match TRBD1. Germline trimming cut 3 bases from V and 2 bases from J; bases unmatched to any gene: 7. From germline, CDR1 is LNHDA and CDR2 SQIVND (reference sequence). The CDR3 covers 17 residues. DNA of the CDR3: TGTGCCAGTAGTATCCCCATCGACAGGGCTGGGGCCAACGTCCTGACTTTC. Translation gives CASSIPIDRAGANVLTF.

The J gene is TRBJ1-5, the V gene TRBV6-1; D is possibly TRBD1 (5 bases). The CDR3 totals 11 residues. Germline lookup yields CDR1 MNHNS and CDR2 SASEGT. V lost 5 bases and J lost 12, with 11 bases in between. The CDR3 sequence is CASSLSGLQHF. The CDR3 nucleotides are TGTGCCAGCAGTCTATCGGGACTCCAGCATTTT.

This clone was detected only once. V usage is TRBV5-1 and J usage is TRBJ2-2, with 7 bases that match TRBD1. The CDR3 loop spans 14 amino acids. From germline, CDR1 is SGHRS and CDR2 YFSETQ. The trim removed 0 bases at V and 7 bases at J, leaving 3 bases unmatched. The CDR3 spells CASSLAQGFGELFF. CDR3 nucleotide sequence: TGCGCCAGCAGCTTGGCACAGGGGTTCGGGGAGCTGTTTTTT.

The genes are TRBV28 and TRBJ1-6; 11 nucleotides align to TRBD1. The CDR3 is 16 residues long. Germline loops: CDR1 MDHEN, CDR2 SYDVKM. Trimming at V came to 4 bases and at J to 7 bases, leaving 6 bases not matched to a gene. CDR3 sequence reads: CASSSGQGGVNSPLHF. The CDR3 DNA follows: TGTGCCAGCAGTTCGGGACAGGGGGGCGTCAATTCACCCCTCCACTTT.

V gene TRBV2 combines with J gene TRBJ1-1; 10 positions match TRBD1. Germline CDR1 reads SNHLY; CDR2 reads FYNNEI. This CDR3 region has 15 residues. Losses at the gene ends were 2 bases for V and 6 bases for J; bases not matched to a gene: 6. The DNA for the CDR3 is TGTGCCAGCAGTGAACTGTACGGGACAGGGGCTGAAGCTTTCTTT. It encodes CASSELYGTGAEAFF.